This T cell receptor beta chain is drawn from a study of blood T cell repertoires in COVID-19. Study as a whole: Donors in the United States, Italy and Spain gave samples during acute or convalescent COVID-19. The analysed material was cDNA or gDNA that came from T cells, B-cell-depleted T cells, or PBMCs.

In the authors' methods: Nucleated cell counts were estimated from reference gene primer amplification. Using immunoSEQ multiplex PCR, the repertoire was profiled, and TCRdb retains in-frame clones only, with some absent. V and J calls and clone size follow that table, whereas D and trimming were derived from the DNA. The repertoire has some 300,000 clones, about 90% of them found once; the top ten carry around 2.1%. What was sequenced was peripheral blood. The TCR was taken from a man between 18 and 35 years old with active or convalescent COVID-19.

CDR3 DNA: TGTGCCACCAGCCCAAGCCGGGGAATGGAGACCCAGTACTTC. Translation gives CATSPSRGMETQYF. The chain carries TRBV15 and TRBJ2-5; maybe TRBD2 (5 bases). This CDR3 is built from 14 residues. V was pared by 5 bases and J by 5 bases, with 15 bases between. Germline V CDR1 and CDR2: LNHNV, YYDKDF (reference sequence).